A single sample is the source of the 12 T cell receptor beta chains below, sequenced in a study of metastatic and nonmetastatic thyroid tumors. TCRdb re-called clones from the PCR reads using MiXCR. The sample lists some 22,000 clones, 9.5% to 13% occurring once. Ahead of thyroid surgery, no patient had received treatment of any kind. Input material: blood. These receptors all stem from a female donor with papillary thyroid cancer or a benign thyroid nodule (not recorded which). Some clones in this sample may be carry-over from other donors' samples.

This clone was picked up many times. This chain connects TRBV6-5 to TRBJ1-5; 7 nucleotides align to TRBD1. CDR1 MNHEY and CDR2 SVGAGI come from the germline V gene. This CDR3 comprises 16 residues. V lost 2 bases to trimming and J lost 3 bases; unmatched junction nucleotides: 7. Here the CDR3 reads CASSYSYDRANQPQHF. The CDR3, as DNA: TGTGCCAGCAGTTACAGCTACGACAGGGCCAATCAGCCCCAGCATTTT.

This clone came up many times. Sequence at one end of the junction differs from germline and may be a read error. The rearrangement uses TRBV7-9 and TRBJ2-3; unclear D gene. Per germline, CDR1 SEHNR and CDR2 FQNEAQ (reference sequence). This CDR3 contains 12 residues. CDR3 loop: CASMELRDTQYF. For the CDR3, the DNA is TGTGCTAGCATGGAACTCCGGGATACGCAGTATTTT.

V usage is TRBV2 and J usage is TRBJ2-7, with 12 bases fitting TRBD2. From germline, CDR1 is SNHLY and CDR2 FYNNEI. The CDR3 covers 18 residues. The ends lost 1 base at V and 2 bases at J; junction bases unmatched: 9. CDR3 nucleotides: TGTGCCAGCAGTGAAGGGCAACTAGCGGGAGGAGTGCCCTACGAGCAGTACTTC. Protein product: CASSEGQLAGGVPYEQYF.

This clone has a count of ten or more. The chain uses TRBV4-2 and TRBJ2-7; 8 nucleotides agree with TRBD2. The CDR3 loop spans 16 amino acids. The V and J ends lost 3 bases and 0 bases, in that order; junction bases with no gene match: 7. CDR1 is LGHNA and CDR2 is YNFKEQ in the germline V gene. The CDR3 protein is CASSQGQLADSYEQYF. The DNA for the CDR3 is TGTGCCAGCAGCCAGGGGCAACTAGCGGACTCCTACGAGCAGTACTTC.

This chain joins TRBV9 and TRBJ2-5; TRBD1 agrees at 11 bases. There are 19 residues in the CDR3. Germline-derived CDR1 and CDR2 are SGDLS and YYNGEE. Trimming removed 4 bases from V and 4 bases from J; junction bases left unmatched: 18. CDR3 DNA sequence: TGTGCCAGCAGCCACCCCATTCTTGGTGGACAGGGGGCTTCAGAGACCCAGTACTTC. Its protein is CASSHPILGGQGASETQYF. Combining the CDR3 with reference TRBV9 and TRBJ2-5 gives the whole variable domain DSGVTQTPKHLITATGQRVTLRCSPRSGDLSVYWYQQSLDQGLQFLIQYYNGEERAKGNILERFSAQQFPDLHSELNLSSLELGDSALYFCASSHPILGGQGASETQYFGPGTRLLVL.

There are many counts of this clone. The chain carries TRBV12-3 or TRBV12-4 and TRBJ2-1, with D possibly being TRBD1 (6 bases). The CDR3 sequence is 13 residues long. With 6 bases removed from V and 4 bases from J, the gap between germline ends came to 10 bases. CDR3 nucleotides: TGTGCCAGCAGCTACGGACAGTACAATGAGCAGTTCTTC. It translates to CASSYGQYNEQFF.

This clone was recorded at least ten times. The DNA of the CDR3 is TGTGCCAGCAGCCCCCCGACTAGCGCTCCCCACGAGCAGTACTTC. Its protein is CASSPPTSAPHEQYF. The chain links TRBV7-9 to TRBJ2-7; 8 bases match TRBD2. The CDR3 is 15 residues long. J gave up 5 bases and V 5 bases, and 11 bases lay outside the gene matches. CDR1 and CDR2 (germline): SEHNR, FQNEAQ (reference sequence).

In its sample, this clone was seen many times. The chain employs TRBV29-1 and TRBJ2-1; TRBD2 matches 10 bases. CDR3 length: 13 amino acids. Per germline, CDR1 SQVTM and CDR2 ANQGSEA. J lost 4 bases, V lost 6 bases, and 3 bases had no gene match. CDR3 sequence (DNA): TGCAGCGTCCCAGCGGGGGGGTACAATGAGCAGTTCTTC. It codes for CSVPAGGYNEQFF.

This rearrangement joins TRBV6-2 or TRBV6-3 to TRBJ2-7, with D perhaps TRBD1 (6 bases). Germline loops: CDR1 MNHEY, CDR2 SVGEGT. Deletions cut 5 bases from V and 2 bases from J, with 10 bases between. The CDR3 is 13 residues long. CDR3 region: CASSMGAPYEQYF. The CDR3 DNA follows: TGTGCCAGCAGTATGGGGGCCCCCTACGAGCAGTACTTC.

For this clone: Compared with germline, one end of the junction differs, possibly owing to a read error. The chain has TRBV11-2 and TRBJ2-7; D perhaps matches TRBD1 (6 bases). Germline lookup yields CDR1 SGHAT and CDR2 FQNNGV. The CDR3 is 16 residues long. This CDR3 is CASILVILGAIYEQYF. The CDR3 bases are TGTGCCAGCATCTTAGTAATCTTGGGGGCGATTTACGAGCAGTACTTC.

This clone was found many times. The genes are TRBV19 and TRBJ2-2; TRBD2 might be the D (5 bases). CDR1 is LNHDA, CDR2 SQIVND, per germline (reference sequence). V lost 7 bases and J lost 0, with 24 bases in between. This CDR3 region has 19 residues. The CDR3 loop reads CASNGGRSAITTNTGELFF. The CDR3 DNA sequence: TGTGCCAGTAATGGAGGCCGGAGTGCAATCACTACGAACACCGGGGAGCTGTTTTTT.

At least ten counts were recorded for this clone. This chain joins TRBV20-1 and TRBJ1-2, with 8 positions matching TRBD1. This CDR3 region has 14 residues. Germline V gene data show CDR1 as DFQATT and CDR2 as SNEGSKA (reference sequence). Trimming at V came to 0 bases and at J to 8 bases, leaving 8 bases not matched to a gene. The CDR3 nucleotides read TGCAGTGCTAGAGATATTTCAGGGGGCGGGGGCTACACCTTC. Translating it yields CSARDISGGGGYTF.